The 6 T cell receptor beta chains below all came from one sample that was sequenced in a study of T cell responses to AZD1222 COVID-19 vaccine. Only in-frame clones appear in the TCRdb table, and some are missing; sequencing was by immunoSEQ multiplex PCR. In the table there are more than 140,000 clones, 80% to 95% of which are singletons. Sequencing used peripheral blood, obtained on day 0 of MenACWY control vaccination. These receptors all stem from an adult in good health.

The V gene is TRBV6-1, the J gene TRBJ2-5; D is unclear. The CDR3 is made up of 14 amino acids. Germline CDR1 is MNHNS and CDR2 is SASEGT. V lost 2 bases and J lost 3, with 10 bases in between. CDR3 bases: TGTGCCAGCAGTGAAATAAACATCAAAGAGACCCAGTACTTC. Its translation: CASSEINIKETQYF.

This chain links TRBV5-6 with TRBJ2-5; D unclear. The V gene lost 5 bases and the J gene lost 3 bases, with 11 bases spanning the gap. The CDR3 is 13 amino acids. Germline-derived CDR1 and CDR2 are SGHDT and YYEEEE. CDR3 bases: TGTGCCAGCAGTCCGTTGATGGAAGAGACCCAGTACTTC. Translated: CASSPLMEETQYF.

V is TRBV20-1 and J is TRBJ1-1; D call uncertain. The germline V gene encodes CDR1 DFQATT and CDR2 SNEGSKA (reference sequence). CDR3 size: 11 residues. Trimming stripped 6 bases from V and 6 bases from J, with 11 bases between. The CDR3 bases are TGCAGTGCCAGCAGGACGGCTGAAGCTTTCTTT. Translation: CSASRTAEAFF.

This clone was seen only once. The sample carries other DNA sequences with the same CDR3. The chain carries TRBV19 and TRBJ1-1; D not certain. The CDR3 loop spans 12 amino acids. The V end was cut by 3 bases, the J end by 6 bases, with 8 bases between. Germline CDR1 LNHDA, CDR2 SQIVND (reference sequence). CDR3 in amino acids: CASSIRGAEAFF. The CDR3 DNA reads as TGTGCCAGTAGTATCCGAGGCGCTGAAGCTTTCTTT.

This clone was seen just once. The CDR3 DNA follows: TGTGCCAGCAGCCAAATAATAACTGACAGGGGATGGGCCGGGGAGCTGTTTTTT. Protein sequence: CASSQIITDRGWAGELFF. The chain is built from TRBV3-1 (or the pseudogene TRBV3-2) and TRBJ2-2; TRBD1 matches at 8 bases. The CDR3 is made up of 18 amino acids. Germline V gene data show CDR1 as LGHDT and CDR2 as YNNKEL (reference sequence). Germline trimming cut 2 bases from V and 6 bases from J; bases unmatched to any gene: 14.

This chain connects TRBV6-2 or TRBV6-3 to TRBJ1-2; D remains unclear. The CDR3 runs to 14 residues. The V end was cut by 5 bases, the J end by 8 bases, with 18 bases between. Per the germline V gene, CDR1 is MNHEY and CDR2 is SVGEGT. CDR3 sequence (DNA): TGTGCCAGCAGTCACTTACTTGGAGGGATAGGCTACACCTTC. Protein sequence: CASSHLLGGIGYTF.